This is a list of T cell receptor beta chains from one sample in a study of T cell changes during pregnancy in multiple sclerosis. Some clones are missing from TCRdb's copy, which holds only in-frame ones; the method was immunoSEQ multiplex PCR. The sample shows tens of thousands of clones, 80% to 95% of them seen only once. Source: CD4+ T cells from peripheral blood mononuclear cells, taken in the second trimester of pregnancy. Receptors originate from a female donor with multiple sclerosis, enrolled in a pregnancy study. Both conserved end residues are part of each CDR3. A D gene is named only where the DNA matches it firmly.

D gene | J gene | V gene | CDR3 protein
. | TRBJ2-2 | TRBV11-2 | CASSRGTLANTGELFF
TRBD2 | TRBJ2-3 | TRBV2 | CASSEFWASGGANTQYF
. | TRBJ2-1 | TRBV7-9 | CASSLVGNEQFF
. | TRBJ1-2 | TRBV30 | CAWSSNTGFGYTF
. | TRBJ1-1 | TRBV20-1 | CSAWGEGPAFF
TRBD2 | TRBJ2-7 | TRBV19 | CASSMLSSGGAFYEQYF
TRBD1 | TRBJ2-7 | TRBV9 | CASSVRTGPYEQYF
TRBD1 | TRBJ1-2 | TRBV7-9 | CASSPTGSYTF
TRBD2 | TRBJ2-5 | TRBV4-3 | CASSPLAGGHETQYF
. | TRBJ2-7 | TRBV5-1 | CASSLDGGPGRYEQYF
. | TRBJ2-4 | TRBV4-1 | CASSQVEAQKNIQYF
. | TRBJ2-7 | TRBV5-3 | CARSLVNGVLLEQYF
. | TRBJ2-7 | TRBV18 | CASSPQGTSLEQYF
. | TRBJ1-1 | TRBV7-9 | CASSRGQRGIEAFF
TRBD1 | TRBJ2-2 | TRBV5-5 | CASSLETGLAGELFF
. | TRBJ2-7 | TRBV7-2 | CASSPKRDTLYEQYF
TRBD1 | TRBJ1-2 | TRBV5-1 | CASSLKGQGLFSGYTF
TRBD2 | TRBJ2-3 | TRBV19 | CASSTTSGLSTDTQYF
. | TRBJ1-1 | TRBV5-5 | CASSLAGGRSGSTEAFF
. | TRBJ1-2 | TRBV30 | CAWRQGYGYTF
. | TRBJ1-4 | TRBV19 | CASRPMGAPNEKLFF
. | TRBJ1-4 | TRBV15 | CATSRDRGENEKLFF
. | TRBJ2-6 | TRBV30 | CAGSSATTFSGANVLTF
TRBD2 | TRBJ2-1 | TRBV9 | CASSASGTYNEQFF
TRBD2 | TRBJ2-5 | TRBV28 | CASRVTSGRALETQYF
TRBD1 | TRBJ1-2 | TRBV18 | CASRTGGGGYTF
TRBD1 | TRBJ1-5 | TRBV7-8 | CASSLASATGISNQPQHF
TRBD2 | TRBJ2-7 | TRBV4-1 | CASSQAPGLAGETYEQYF
. | TRBJ1-5 | TRBV9 | CASSVGAEGGDQPQHF
. | TRBJ2-1 | TRBV4-1 | CASSQSQTGRHEQFF
. | TRBJ2-7 | TRBV9 | CASNRGESYEQYF
TRBD1 | TRBJ2-7 | TRBV9 | CASSVEGQGAREQYF
TRBD1 | TRBJ1-2 | TRBV6-4 | CASGDRGLGYTF